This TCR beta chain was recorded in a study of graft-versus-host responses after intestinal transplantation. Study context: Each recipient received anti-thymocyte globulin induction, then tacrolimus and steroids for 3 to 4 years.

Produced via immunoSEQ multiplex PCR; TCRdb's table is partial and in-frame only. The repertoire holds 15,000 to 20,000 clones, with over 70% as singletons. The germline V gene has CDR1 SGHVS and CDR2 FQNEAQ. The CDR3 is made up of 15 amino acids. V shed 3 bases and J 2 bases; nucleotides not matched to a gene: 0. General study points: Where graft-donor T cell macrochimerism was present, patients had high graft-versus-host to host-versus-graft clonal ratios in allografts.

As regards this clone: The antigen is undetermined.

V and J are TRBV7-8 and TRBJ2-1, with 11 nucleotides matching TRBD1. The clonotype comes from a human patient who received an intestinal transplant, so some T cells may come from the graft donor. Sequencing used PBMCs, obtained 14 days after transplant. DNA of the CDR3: TGTGCCAGCAGCTTGGACAGGGGGCCCTACAATGAGCAGTTCTTC. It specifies CASSLDRGPYNEQFF.